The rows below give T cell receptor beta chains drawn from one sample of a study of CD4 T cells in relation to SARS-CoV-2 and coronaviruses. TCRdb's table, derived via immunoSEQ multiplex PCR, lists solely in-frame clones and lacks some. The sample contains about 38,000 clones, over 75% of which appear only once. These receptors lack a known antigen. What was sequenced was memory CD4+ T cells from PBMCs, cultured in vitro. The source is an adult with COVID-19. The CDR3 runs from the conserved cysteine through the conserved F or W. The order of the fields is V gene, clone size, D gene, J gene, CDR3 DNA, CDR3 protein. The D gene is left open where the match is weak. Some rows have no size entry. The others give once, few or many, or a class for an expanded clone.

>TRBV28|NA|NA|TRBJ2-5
TGTGCCAGCAGTTACAATCTAGTCGCGCCACCGAAAGAGACCCAGTACTTC
CASSYNLVAPPKETQYF
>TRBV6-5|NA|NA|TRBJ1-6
TGTGCCAGCAGTCCTACAGGGCTCAATTCACCCCTCCACTTT
CASSPTGLNSPLHF
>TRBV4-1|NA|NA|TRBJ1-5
TGCGCCAGCAGCCAGGGCCCGGGGGGGCAGCCCCAGCATTTT
CASSQGPGGQPQHF
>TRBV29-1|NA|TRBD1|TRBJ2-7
TGCAGCGTACGCCGGGACAGGGGGTCCTACGAGCAGTACTTC
CSVRRDRGSYEQYF
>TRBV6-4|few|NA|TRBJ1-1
TGTGCCAGCAGAGCTTATGGAGCGGGGGGCACTGAAGCTTTCTTT
CASRAYGAGGTEAFF
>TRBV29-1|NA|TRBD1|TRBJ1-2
TGCAGCGGAAAAACCCGGGACAGGGGCTATGGCTACACCTTC
CSGKTRDRGYGYTF
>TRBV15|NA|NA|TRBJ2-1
TGTGCCACCAGGTTGACGTCCTCCTACAATGAGCAGTTCTTC
CATRLTSSYNEQFF
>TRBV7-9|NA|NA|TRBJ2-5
TGTGCCAGCAGCAATCCAACTAGTTCCCAAGAGACCCAGTACTTC
CASSNPTSSQETQYF
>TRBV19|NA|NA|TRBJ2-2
TGTGCCAGTAGTATTAATCATGCTGGCAGGGGGGCCACCGGGGAGCTGTTTTTT
CASSINHAGRGATGELFF
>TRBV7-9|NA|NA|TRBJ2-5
TGTGCCAGCAGCTTGTGGCAGGGAGGACAAGAGACCCAGTACTTC
CASSLWQGGQETQYF
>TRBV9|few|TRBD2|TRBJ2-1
TGTGCCAGCAGCGTAGATAGGTCAAGGCTAGCGGACCCCAATGAGCAGTTCTTC
CASSVDRSRLADPNEQFF
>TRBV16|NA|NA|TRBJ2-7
TGTGCCAGCAGCCAATATCCGGCCGAGCAGTACTTC
CASSQYPAEQYF
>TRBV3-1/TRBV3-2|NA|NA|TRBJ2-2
TGTGCCAGCAGCCACGCTCGTCTCCGGGACGGCAACACCGGGGAGCTGTTTTTT
CASSHARLRDGNTGELFF
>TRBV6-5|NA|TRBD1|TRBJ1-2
TGTGCCAGCAGTTACCGGGACAGTCGCTATGGCTACACCTTC
CASSYRDSRYGYTF
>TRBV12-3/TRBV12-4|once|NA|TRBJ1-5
TGTGCCAGCAGTTTTGGAAACAATCAGCCCCAGCATTTT
CASSFGNNQPQHF
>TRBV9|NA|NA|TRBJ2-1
TGTGCCAGCAGCCCTCCAGTCGTCCCGGGAAAGTTCTTC
CASSPPVVPGKFF
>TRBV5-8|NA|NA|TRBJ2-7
TGTGCCAGCAGCTTTGGGGGGGCGCCCGAGCAGTACTTC
CASSFGGAPEQYF
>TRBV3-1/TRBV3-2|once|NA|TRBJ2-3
TGTGCCAGCAGCCAAGAGGATACGCAGTATTTT
CASSQEDTQYF
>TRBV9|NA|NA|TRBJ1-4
TGTGCCAGCAGTCCCGGGACCCGAGGAGGTGAAAAACTGTTTTTT
CASSPGTRGGEKLFF
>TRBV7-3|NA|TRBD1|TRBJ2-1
TGTGCCAGCAGCCCCTCCGGACAGGGGGCGTTCGAGCCCTTCTTC
CASSPSGQGAFEPFF
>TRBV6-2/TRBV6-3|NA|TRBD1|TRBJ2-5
TGTGCCAGCAGTTACGCGTCAGGGGGCCGTGAGACCCAGTACTTC
CASSYASGGRETQYF
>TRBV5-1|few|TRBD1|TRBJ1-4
TGCGCCAGCAGCTGGGGGGACAGATCTCAAAAACTGTTTTTT
CASSWGDRSQKLFF
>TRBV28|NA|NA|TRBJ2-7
TGTGCCAGCACAACAGGGTGGCGCGAGCAGTACTTC
CASTTGWREQYF
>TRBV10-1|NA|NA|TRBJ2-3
TGCGCCAGCAGTGATGGGTCGGAGTCCACAGATACGCAGTATTTT
CASSDGSESTDTQYF
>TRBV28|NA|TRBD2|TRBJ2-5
TGTGCCAGCAGTTATCCCCTTGGGACTAGCGGAAAACAAGAGACCCAGTACTTC
CASSYPLGTSGKQETQYF
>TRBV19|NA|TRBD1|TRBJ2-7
TGTGCCAGTAGTAGGACAGGGTTTTACGAGCAGTACTTC
CASSRTGFYEQYF
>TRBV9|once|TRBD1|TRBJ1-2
TGTGCCAGCAGCATGGAAACAGGGGGAAGAGGCTACACCTTC
CASSMETGGRGYTF
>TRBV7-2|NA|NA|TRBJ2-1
TGTGCCAGCAGCTTAGTTCGCAGGCTGCGAAACTCCTACAATGAGCAGTTCTTC
CASSLVRRLRNSYNEQFF
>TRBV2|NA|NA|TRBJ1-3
TGTGCCAGCAGTGGACAGCTCTCTGGAAACACCATATATTTT
CASSGQLSGNTIYF
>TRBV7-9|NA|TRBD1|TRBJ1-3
TGTGCCAGCAGCAGACAGGGGTACGGAAACACCATATATTTT
CASSRQGYGNTIYF
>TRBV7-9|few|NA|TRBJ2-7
TGTGCCAGCAGTAAACCGGGACACTCTCTCGAGCAGTACTTC
CASSKPGHSLEQYF
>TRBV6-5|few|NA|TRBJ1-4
TGTGCCAGCAGTTTCACAGGATTGGGGACTAATGAAAAACTGTTTTTT
CASSFTGLGTNEKLFF
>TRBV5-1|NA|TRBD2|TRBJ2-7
TGCGCCAGCAGCTTGGAACTAGCGGGAGGGCTTACGAACGAGCAGTACTTC
CASSLELAGGLTNEQYF
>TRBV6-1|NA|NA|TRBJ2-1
TGTGCCAGCAGTGAAATCCCGGCGTCCTACAATGAGCAGTTCTTC
CASSEIPASYNEQFF
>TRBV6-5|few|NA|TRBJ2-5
TGTGCCAGCAGTAACTCCCCAGAGACCCAGTACTTC
CASSNSPETQYF